The 12 T cell receptor beta chains listed next were all sequenced from one sample in a study of OX40 agonist ivuxolimab in advanced cancers. The library was generated by the immunoSEQ multiplex PCR assay. TCRdb stores this immuneACCESS table with in-frame sequences only. Part of the clones is absent; in the studies checked, under half of the shortfall reflects unresolved V genes, and no reason is known for the rest. Here the sample has 35,000 to 50,000 clones; 85% to 90% occur a single time. The ten most abundant clones make up 0.85% to 1.1% of the sample. Source: CD4+ or CD8+ T cells sorted from blood, taken in a trial of the OX40 agonist ivuxolimab. Receptor source: an adult with an advanced solid tumor such as melanoma, head and neck, liver or kidney cancer.

The chain joins TRBV12-5 to TRBJ2-1; 9 bases agree with TRBD2. The CDR3 length is 14 residues. After removal of 6 bases from V and 6 bases from J, the junction contained 6 bases not matched to a gene. Germline V gene lookup returns CDR1 LGHNT and CDR2 FRNRAP. This CDR3 is CASGPLAGINEQFF. The CDR3 bases are TGTGCTAGTGGCCCTCTAGCGGGGATCAATGAGCAGTTCTTC.

The chain uses TRBV2 and TRBJ2-3, with D possibly matching TRBD1 (8 bases). CDR1 SNHLY and CDR2 FYNNEI come from the germline V gene. This CDR3 is built from 14 residues. Trimming left V 11 bases short and J 4 bases short, with 19 bases between. The CDR3 spells CAGSRQGRADTQYF. CDR3 coding DNA: TGTGCCGGGTCTAGACAGGGGAGGGCAGATACGCAGTATTTT.

The chain carries TRBV18 and TRBJ1-3; no definite D call. V dropped 3 bases and J dropped 4 bases, with 10 bases sitting between them. The CDR3 extends over 14 amino acids. In germline, CDR1 is KGHSH, CDR2 LQKENI. Here the CDR3 DNA reads TGTGCCAGCTCACCGTCAAGTGAAGGAAACACCATATATTTT. Amino acids: CASSPSSEGNTIYF.

The chain uses TRBV5-4 and TRBJ2-7; TRBD1 is a possible D gene (5 bases). The CDR3 is made up of 15 amino acids. V gave up 0 bases and J gave up 3 bases, with 13 bases separating them. Germline V lookup: CDR1 SGHNT, CDR2 YYREEE (reference sequence). The CDR3, as DNA: TGTGCCAGCAGCTTGGATCCAGGGTCCAACTACGAGCAGTACTTC. Its protein product is CASSLDPGSNYEQYF.

This clone was seen a few times. The CDR3 nucleotides are TGTGCCAGCAGTTTCGCCGGCAGCACTGAAGCTTTCTTT. It yields the protein CASSFAGSTEAFF. The chain links TRBV27 to TRBJ1-1; no clear D. The V gene's germline CDR1 is MNHEY and CDR2 SMNVEV (reference sequence). V was clipped by 3 bases and J by 4 bases, with 9 bases between them. The CDR3 extends over 13 amino acids.

The V and J genes are TRBV29-1 and TRBJ2-3; 9 bases line up with TRBD1. The CDR3 totals 13 residues. CDR1 is SQVTM and CDR2 is ANQGSEA in the germline V gene. With 7 bases clipped from V and 1 base from J, the junction kept 3 bases outside the gene matches. CDR3 loop: CSADRGGTDTQYF. In nucleotides, the CDR3 is TGCAGCGCGGACAGGGGCGGCACAGATACGCAGTATTTT.

This clone was seen just once. The chain recombines TRBV7-9 with TRBJ1-5; TRBD1 agrees at 9 bases. The CDR3 runs 14 residues. From germline, CDR1 is SEHNR and CDR2 FQNEAQ (reference sequence). Trimming at V came to 5 bases and at J to 7 bases, leaving 6 bases not matched to a gene. CDR3 DNA: TGTGCCAGCAGCCAAGACAGGGGGGACCAGCCCCAGCATTTT. Amino acids: CASSQDRGDQPQHF.

The chain combines TRBV6-6 with TRBJ1-5; D gene uncertain. Trimming left V 9 bases short and J 3 bases short, with 15 bases between. The CDR3 is made up of 14 amino acids. Germline V CDR1 and CDR2: MNHNY, SVGAGI (reference sequence). Here the CDR3 reads CASIRKGNNQPQHF. DNA of the CDR3: TGTGCCAGTATCAGGAAGGGAAACAATCAGCCCCAGCATTTT.

The chain carries TRBV5-1 and TRBJ2-7, with D tentatively TRBD1 (7 bases). The germline V and J ends were trimmed by 4 bases and 0 bases, with 14 bases remaining between them. The CDR3 consists of 15 residues. Germline V gene sequence: CDR1 SGHRS, CDR2 YFSETQ. Here the CDR3 reads CASSPRGESSYEQYF. In DNA, the CDR3 is TGCGCCAGCAGCCCCAGGGGGGAGAGCTCCTACGAGCAGTACTTC.

The rearrangement uses TRBV5-1 and TRBJ1-2, with D possibly being TRBD1 (5 bases). CDR1 and CDR2 (germline): SGHRS, YFSETQ. V dropped 1 base and J dropped 3 bases, with 22 bases sitting between them. The CDR3 runs 18 residues. The chain's CDR3 is CASSLTDLTGGLDYGYTF. The CDR3 DNA follows: TGCGCCAGCAGCTTGACTGATTTGACGGGGGGGTTGGACTATGGCTACACCTTC.

This chain connects TRBV19 to TRBJ1-5; D uncertain. The germline gives CDR1 LNHDA, CDR2 SQIVND (reference sequence). V was trimmed by 5 bases and J by 7 bases, leaving 12 bases between them. This CDR3 spans 13 amino acids. CDR3 protein: CASSFQARQPQHF. CDR3 DNA: TGTGCCAGTAGTTTCCAGGCCCGGCAGCCCCAGCATTTT.

The rearrangement uses TRBV5-4 and TRBJ1-2, with D possibly TRBD1 on 5 matching bases. The CDR3 is 15 amino acids. Looked up from germline, CDR1 is SGHNT and CDR2 is YYREEE (reference sequence). Trimming shortened V by 6 bases and J by 7 bases, and 22 bases separated the two germline ends. The CDR3 spells CASTLPVGLPGGYTF. The CDR3 nucleotides are TGTGCCAGCACCCTCCCGGTGGGACTCCCCGGTGGCTACACCTTC.